This TCR beta chain was captured in a study of neurological immune-mediated disorders. The study, taken as a whole, reports: Multiple sclerosis patients had less TCR clonal expansion than even healthy controls, unlike HTLV-1-associated myelopathy.

This clonotype was detected ten times or more. The antigen remains undetermined. One junction end disagrees with the germline gene, perhaps due to a read error. With 10-nucleotide random UMIs, 5'RACE was used to make the cDNA. One entry per CDR3 protein results from TCRdb running MiXCR on the 5' RACE reads. In the table there are roughly 34,000 distinct CDR3 sequences, more than 10% of which are singletons. The CDR3 covers 14 residues. Looked up from germline, CDR1 is DFQATT and CDR2 is SNEGSKA (reference sequence). As for time point: longitudinal time-point 2. The unsorted libraries were prepared from 2 million PBMCs (stored at -80 C).

Sequenced material: PBMCs. The V call is TRBV20-1, the J call TRBJ2-1; TRBD2 aligns across 10 bases. The TCR sequence derives from a woman in her thirties or forties in good health. The CDR3 is CSASSGRGYDEQFF. The DNA for the CDR3 is TGCAGTGCTTCTAGCGGGAGAGGCTACGATGAGCAGTTCTTC.